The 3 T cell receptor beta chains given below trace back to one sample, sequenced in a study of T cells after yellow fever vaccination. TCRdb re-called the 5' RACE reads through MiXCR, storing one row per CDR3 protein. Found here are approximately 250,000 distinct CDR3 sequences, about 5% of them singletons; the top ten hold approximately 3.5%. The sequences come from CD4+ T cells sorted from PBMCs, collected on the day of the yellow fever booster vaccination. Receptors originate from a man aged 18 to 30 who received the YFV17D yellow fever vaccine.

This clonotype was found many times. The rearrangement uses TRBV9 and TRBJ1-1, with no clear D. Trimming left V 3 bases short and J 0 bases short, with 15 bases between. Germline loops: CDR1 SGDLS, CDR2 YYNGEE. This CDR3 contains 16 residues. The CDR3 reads CASSGAPPRMNTEAFF. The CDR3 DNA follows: TGTGCCAGCAGCGGAGCCCCCCCCAGGATGAACACTGAAGCTTTCTTT.

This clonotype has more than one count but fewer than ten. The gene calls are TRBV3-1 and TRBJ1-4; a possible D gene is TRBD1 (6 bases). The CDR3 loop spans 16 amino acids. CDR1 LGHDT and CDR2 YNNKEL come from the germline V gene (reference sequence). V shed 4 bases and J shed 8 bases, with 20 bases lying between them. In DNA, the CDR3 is TGTGCCAGCAGCCCGATCGGGCCAGGGGTAGGCGAAAAACTGTTTTTT. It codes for CASSPIGPGVGEKLFF.

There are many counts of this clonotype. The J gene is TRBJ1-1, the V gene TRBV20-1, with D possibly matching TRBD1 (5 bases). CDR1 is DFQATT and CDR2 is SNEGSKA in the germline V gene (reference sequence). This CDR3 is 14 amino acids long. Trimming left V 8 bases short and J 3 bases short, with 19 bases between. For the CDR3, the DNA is TGCAGTACGGGGCCCCCAGGGTGGGACACTGAAGCTTTCTTT. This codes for CSTGPPGWDTEAFF.